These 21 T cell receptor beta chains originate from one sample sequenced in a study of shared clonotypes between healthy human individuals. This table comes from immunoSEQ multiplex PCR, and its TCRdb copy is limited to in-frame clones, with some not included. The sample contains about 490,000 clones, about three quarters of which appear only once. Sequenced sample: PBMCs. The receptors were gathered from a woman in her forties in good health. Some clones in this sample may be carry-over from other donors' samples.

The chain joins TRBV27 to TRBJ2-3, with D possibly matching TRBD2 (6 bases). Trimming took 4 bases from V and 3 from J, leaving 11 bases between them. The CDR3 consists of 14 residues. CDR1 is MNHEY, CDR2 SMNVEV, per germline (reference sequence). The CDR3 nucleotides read TGTGCCAGCAGTTGGAGGGTAAGAACAGATACGCAGTATTTT. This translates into CASSWRVRTDTQYF.

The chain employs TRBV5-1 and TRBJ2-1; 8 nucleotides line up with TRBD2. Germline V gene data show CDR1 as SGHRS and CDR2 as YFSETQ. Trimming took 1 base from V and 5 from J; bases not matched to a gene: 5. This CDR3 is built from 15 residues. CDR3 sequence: CASSLQAGEHNEQFF. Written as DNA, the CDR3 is TGCGCCAGCAGCTTGCAAGCGGGAGAGCACAATGAGCAGTTCTTC.

The CDR3 coding sequence is TGTGCCAGCAGCTTAGTGCTAGCGGGCCACTACGAGCAGTACTTC. Amino acids: CASSLVLAGHYEQYF. The gene calls are TRBV7-2 and TRBJ2-7; 8 bases agree with TRBD2. Per the germline V gene, CDR1 is SGHTA and CDR2 is FQGNSA. The CDR3 contains 15 residues. V trimming: 1 base; J trimming: 3 bases; junction bases outside the gene matches: 5.

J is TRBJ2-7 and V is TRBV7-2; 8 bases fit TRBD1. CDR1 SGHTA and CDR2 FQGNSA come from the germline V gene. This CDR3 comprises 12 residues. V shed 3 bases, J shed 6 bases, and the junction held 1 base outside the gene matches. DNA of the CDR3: TGTGCCAGCAGCTTCGACAGGGGCGAGCAGTACTTC. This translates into CASSFDRGEQYF. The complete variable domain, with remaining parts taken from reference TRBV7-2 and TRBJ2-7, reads GAGVSQSPSNKVTEKGKDVELRCDPISGHTALYWYRQSLGQGLEFLIYFQGNSAPDKSGLPSDRFSAERTGGSVSTLTIQRTQQEDSAVYLCASSFDRGEQYFGPGTRLTVT.

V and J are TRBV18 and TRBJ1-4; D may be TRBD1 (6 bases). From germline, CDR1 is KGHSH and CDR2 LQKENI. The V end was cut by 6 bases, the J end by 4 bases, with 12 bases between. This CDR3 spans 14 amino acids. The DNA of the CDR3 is TGTGCCAGCTCGGACGACAGGAGTAATGAAAAACTGTTTTTT. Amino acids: CASSDDRSNEKLFF.

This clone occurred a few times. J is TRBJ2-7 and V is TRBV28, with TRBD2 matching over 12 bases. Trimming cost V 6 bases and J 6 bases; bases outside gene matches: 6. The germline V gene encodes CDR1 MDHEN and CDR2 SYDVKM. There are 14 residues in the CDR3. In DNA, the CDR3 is TGTGCCAGCAGCCGACTAGCGGGAGTCTTCGAGCAGTACTTC. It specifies CASSRLAGVFEQYF.

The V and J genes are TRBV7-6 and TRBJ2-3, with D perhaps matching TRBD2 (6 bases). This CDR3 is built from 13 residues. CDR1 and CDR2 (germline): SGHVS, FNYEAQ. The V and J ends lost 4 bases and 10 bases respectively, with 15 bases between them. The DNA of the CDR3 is TGTGCCAGCAGCTCCCTAAGGCGGGAAGCGCAGTATTTT. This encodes CASSSLRREAQYF.

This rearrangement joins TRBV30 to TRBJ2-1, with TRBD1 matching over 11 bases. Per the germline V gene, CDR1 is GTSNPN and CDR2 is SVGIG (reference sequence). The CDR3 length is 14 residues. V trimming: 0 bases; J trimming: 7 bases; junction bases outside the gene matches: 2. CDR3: CAWSVGQGANEQFF. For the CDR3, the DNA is TGTGCCTGGAGTGTCGGACAGGGGGCTAATGAGCAGTTCTTC.

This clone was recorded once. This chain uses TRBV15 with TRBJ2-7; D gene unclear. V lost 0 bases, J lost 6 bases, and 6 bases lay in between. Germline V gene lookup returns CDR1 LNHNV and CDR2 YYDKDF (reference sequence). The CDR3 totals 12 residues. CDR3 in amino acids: CATSREGREQYF. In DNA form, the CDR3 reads TGTGCCACCAGCAGAGAGGGCCGCGAGCAGTACTTC.

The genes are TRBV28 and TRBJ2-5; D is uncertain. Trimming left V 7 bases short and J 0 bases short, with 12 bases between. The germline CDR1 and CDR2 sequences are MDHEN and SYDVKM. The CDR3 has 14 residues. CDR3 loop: CASTPGPYQETQYF. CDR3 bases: TGTGCCAGCACCCCTGGGCCGTACCAAGAGACCCAGTACTTC.

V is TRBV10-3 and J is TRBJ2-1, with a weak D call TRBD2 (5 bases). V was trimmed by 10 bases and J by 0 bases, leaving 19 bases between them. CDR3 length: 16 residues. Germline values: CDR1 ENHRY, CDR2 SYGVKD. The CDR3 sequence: CATEGSTTGSYNEQFF. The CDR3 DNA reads TGTGCCACAGAAGGGAGCACGACTGGCTCCTACAATGAGCAGTTCTTC.

The CDR3 DNA follows: TGTGCCACCAGCAGAGATCGATTTAGCACCGAGCAGTACTTC. Translation: CATSRDRFSTEQYF. The chain employs TRBV15 and TRBJ2-7; D is unclear. CDR3 size: 14 residues. Germline values: CDR1 LNHNV, CDR2 YYDKDF (reference sequence). V lost 0 bases and J lost 6, with 12 bases in between.

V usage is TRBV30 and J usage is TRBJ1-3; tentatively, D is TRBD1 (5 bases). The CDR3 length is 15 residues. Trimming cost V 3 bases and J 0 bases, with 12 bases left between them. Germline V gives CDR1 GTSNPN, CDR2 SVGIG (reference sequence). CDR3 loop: CAWSKTVTSGNTIYF. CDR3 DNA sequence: TGTGCCTGGAGCAAGACAGTTACCTCTGGAAACACCATATATTTT.

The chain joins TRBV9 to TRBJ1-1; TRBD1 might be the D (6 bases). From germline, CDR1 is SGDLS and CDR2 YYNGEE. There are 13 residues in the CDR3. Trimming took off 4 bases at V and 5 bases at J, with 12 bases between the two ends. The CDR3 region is CASSSDRKTEAFF. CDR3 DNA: TGTGCCAGCAGCTCCGACAGGAAAACTGAAGCTTTCTTT. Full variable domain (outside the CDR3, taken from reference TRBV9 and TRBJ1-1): DSGVTQTPKHLITATGQRVTLRCSPRSGDLSVYWYQQSLDQGLQFLIQYYNGEERAKGNILERFSAQQFPDLHSELNLSSLELGDSALYFCASSSDRKTEAFFGQGTRLTVV.

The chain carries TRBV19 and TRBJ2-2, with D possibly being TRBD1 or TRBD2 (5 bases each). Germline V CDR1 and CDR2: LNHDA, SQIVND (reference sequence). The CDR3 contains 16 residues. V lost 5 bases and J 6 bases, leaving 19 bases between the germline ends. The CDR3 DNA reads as TGTGCCAGTAGTGAATACGGGACGGAAAGAGCCGGGGAGCTGTTTTTT. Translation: CASSEYGTERAGELFF.

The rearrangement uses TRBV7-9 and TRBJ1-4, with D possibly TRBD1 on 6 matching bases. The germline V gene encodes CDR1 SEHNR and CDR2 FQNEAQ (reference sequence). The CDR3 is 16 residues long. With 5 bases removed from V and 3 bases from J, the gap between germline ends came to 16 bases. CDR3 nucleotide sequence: TGTGCCAGCAGCCTAAGGGGGTCGGTGGCTAATGAAAAACTGTTTTTT. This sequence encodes CASSLRGSVANEKLFF. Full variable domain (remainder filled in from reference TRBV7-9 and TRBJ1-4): DTGVSQNPRHKITKRGQNVTFRCDPISEHNRLYWYRQTLGQGPEFLTYFQNEAQLEKSRLLSDRFSAERPKGSFSTLEIQRTEQGDSAMYLCASSLRGSVANEKLFFGSGTQLSVL.

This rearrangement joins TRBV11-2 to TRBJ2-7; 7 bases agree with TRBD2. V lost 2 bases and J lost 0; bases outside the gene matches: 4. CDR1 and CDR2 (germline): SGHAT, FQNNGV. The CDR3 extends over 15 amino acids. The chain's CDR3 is CASSLPGTTSYEQYF. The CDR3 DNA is TGTGCCAGCAGCTTACCCGGGACTACCTCCTACGAGCAGTACTTC.

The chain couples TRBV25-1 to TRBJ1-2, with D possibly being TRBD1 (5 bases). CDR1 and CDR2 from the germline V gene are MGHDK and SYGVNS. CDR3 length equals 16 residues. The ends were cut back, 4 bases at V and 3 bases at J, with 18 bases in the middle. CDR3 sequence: CASSALQVATDYGYTF. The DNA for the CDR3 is TGTGCCAGCAGTGCTCTACAGGTCGCTACCGACTATGGCTACACCTTC.

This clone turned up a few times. The CDR3 reads CASSWRGGEEAFF. CDR3 nucleotides: TGTGCCAGCAGTTGGAGGGGGGGGGAAGAAGCTTTCTTT. The V and J genes are TRBV6-1 and TRBJ1-1, with D perhaps matching TRBD1 (6 bases). V gave up 5 bases and J gave up 8 bases, with 15 bases separating them. CDR1 and CDR2 (germline): MNHNS, SASEGT. This CDR3 is built from 13 residues.

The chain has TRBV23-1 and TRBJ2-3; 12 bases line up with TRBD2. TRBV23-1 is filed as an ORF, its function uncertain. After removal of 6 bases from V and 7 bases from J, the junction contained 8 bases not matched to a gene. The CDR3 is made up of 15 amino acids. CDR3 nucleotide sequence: TGCGCCAGCAGCCGGACTAGCGGGACCCTGAATACGCAGTATTTT. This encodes CASSRTSGTLNTQYF.

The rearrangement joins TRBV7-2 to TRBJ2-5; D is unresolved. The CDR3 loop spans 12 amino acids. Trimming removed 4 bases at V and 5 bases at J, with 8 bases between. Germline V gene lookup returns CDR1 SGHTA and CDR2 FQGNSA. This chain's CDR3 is CASSSYRETQYF. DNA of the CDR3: TGTGCCAGCAGCTCTTACCGGGAGACCCAGTACTTC. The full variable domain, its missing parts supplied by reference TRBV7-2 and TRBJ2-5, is GAGVSQSPSNKVTEKGKDVELRCDPISGHTALYWYRQSLGQGLEFLIYFQGNSAPDKSGLPSDRFSAERTGGSVSTLTIQRTQQEDSAVYLCASSSYRETQYFGPGTRLLVL.